Detailed here is one T cell receptor (beta chain). What it binds is unknown. The ends were cut back, 7 bases at V and 0 bases at J, with 12 bases in the middle. Germline V gives CDR1 LNHDA, CDR2 SQIVND (reference sequence). This CDR3 has 14 amino acids. This sample is part of a study of cytomegalovirus exposure and HLA in healthy donors. The study's findings and limits: The study flagged roughly 160 TCR beta chains as cytomegalovirus-associated.

Primers included in the PCR were 60 Vbeta and 13 Jbeta primers. Method: immunoSEQ multiplex PCR; TCRdb's copy keeps in-frame clones and lacks some. The profile shows around 150,000 clones, about 80% of them singletons. The rearrangement joins TRBV19 to TRBJ1-2; no definite D call. Input material: PBMCs. This TCR derives from a male donor in good health and CMV-seronegative. The CDR3: CASISSSSNYGYTF. The CDR3, as DNA: TGTGCCAGTATTAGCTCCAGCTCTAACTATGGCTACACCTTC.